These 5 T cell receptor beta chains originate from one sample sequenced in a study of regulatory T cells in long-lasting Graves disease. Noted time point: newly diagnosed GD, antithyroid drugs for less than 3 months. With RNA extracted from PBMCs as input, the TCR library was made. Both iRepertoire HTBI primers and Arm-PCR of CDR3 regions were used to build the TCR beta libraries. One entry per CDR3 protein, called by TCRdb with MiXCR from the multiplex PCR reads. The table lists 350,000 to 450,000 distinct CDR3 sequences, under 15% of them singletons. The same data also went into a second study, on T cells in Graves' hyperthyroidism and ophthalmopathy.

The sample in question was peripheral blood mononuclear cells (PBMCs), obtained at new diagnosis, from a patient treated with antithyroid drugs. These receptor sequences come from a woman in her thirties with Graves disease.

This chain uses TRBV20-1 with TRBJ2-3; D gene unclear. The V gene lost 0 bases and the J gene lost 5 bases, with 15 bases spanning the gap. This CDR3 region has 15 residues. The germline gives CDR1 DFQATT, CDR2 SNEGSKA (reference sequence). The DNA of the CDR3 is TGCAGTGCTAGAGAGAGCTCGGTACAGTTAGATACGCAGTATTTT. As protein: CSARESSVQLDTQYF.

This clonotype came up many times. This chain uses TRBV6-1 with TRBJ2-3; 7 bases align to TRBD2. Losses at the gene ends were 7 bases for V and 0 bases for J; bases not matched to a gene: 10. Germline-derived CDR1 and CDR2 are MNHNS and SASEGT. This CDR3 is 16 amino acids long. The DNA for the CDR3 is TGTGCCAGCAACCCCTCTAGCGGATCTAGCACAGATACGCAGTATTTT. Translating gives CASNPSSGSSTDTQYF.

This clonotype was counted at least ten times. The gene calls are TRBV20-1 and TRBJ2-7; 7 bases line up with TRBD2. This CDR3 comprises 15 residues. CDR1 and CDR2 from the germline V gene are DFQATT and SNEGSKA (reference sequence). Trimming cost V 4 bases and J 9 bases; bases outside gene matches: 18. The chain's CDR3 is CSATLAGATLSGQYF. As DNA, the CDR3 is TGCAGTGCTACCTTGGCGGGAGCGACCCTATCCGGGCAGTACTTC.

This clonotype has ten or more counts. The gene calls are TRBV12-3 or TRBV12-4 and TRBJ2-1, with 8 bases fitting TRBD1. V lost 1 base to trimming and J lost 3 bases; unmatched junction nucleotides: 2. The CDR3 length is 15 residues. The CDR3 nucleotides are TGTGCCAGCAGTTTAGTCAGGGGGCTCTACAATGAGCAGTTCTTC. It translates to CASSLVRGLYNEQFF.

The chain links TRBV11-2 to TRBJ2-7; 11 bases match TRBD2. This CDR3 has 18 amino acids. Germline V lookup: CDR1 SGHAT, CDR2 FQNNGV. The junction had 11 bases not matched to a gene; V was cut back by 4 bases and J by 0 bases. The CDR3 sequence: CASSSPLTSGKSSYEQYF. The CDR3 DNA follows: TGTGCCAGCAGCTCACCATTGACTAGCGGGAAGAGCTCCTACGAGCAGTACTTC.